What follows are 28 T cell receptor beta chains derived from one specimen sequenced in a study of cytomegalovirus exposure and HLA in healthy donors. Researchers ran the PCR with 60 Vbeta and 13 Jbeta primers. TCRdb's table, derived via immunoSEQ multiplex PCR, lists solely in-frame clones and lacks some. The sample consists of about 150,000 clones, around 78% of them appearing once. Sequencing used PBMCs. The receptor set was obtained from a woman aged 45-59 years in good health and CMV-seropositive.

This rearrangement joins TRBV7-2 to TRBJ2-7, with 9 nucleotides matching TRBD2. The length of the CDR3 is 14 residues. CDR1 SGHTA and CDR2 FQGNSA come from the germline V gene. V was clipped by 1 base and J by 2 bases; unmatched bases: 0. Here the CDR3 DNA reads TGTGCCAGCAGCTTAGTAGCGGGAGCCTACGAGCAGTACTTC. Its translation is CASSLVAGAYEQYF.

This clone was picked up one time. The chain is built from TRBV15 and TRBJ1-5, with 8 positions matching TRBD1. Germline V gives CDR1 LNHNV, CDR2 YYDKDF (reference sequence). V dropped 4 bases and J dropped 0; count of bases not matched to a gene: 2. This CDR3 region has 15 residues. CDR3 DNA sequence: TGTGCCACCAGCAAGGGACAGGATAGCAATCAGCCCCAGCATTTT. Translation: CATSKGQDSNQPQHF.

The CDR3 reads CASTLESGTGLVPRTGELFF. The CDR3 DNA reads as TGTGCCAGCACTCTGGAGTCCGGGACAGGACTTGTCCCTCGCACCGGGGAGCTGTTTTTT. The V gene is TRBV27, the J gene TRBJ2-2, with 8 bases fitting TRBD1. Germline loops: CDR1 MNHEY, CDR2 SMNVEV (reference sequence). V shed 7 bases, J shed 4 bases, and the junction held 23 bases outside the gene matches. This CDR3 contains 20 residues.

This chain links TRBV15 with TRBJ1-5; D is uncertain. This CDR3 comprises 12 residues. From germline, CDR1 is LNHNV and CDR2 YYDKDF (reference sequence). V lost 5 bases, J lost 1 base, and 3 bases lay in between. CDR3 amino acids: CATSLSNQPQHF. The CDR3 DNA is TGTGCCACCAGCCTGAGCAATCAGCCCCAGCATTTT.

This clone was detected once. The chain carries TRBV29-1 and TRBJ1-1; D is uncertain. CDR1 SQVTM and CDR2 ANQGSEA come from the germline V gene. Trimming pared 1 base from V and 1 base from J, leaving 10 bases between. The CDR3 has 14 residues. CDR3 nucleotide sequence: TGCAGCGTTGAAGGTCGGGGTACGAACACTGAAGCTTTCTTT. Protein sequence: CSVEGRGTNTEAFF.

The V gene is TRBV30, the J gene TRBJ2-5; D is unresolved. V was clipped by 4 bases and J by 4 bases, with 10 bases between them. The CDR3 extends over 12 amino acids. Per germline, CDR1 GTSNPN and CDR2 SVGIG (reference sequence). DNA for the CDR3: TGTGCCTGGAACGCGGTGGGAGAGACCCAGTACTTC. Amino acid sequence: CAWNAVGETQYF.

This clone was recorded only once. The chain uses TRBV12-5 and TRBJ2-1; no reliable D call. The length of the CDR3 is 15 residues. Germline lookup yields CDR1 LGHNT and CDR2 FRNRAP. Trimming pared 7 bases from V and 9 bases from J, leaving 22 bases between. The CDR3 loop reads CASAPGDPRRSEQFF. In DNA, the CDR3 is TGTGCTAGTGCGCCCGGTGACCCCCGTCGGAGTGAGCAGTTCTTC.

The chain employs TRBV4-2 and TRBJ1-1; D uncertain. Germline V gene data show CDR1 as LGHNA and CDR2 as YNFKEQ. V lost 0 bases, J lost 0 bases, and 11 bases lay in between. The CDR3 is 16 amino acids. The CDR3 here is CASSQDRKPMNTEAFF. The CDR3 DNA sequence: TGTGCCAGCAGCCAAGACAGGAAACCAATGAACACTGAAGCTTTCTTT.

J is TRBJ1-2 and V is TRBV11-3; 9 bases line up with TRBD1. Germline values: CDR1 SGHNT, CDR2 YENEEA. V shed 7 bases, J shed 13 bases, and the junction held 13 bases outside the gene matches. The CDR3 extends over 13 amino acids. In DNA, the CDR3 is TGTGCCAGCACTCTCAGTGGGACAGGGAGTCTCACCTTC. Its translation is CASTLSGTGSLTF.

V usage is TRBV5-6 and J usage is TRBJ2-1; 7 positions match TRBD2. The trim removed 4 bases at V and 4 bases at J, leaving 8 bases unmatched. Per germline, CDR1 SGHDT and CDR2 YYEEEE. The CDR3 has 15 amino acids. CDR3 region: CASSRGVGGYNEQFF. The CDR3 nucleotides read TGTGCCAGCAGCCGCGGGGTCGGGGGGTACAATGAGCAGTTCTTC.

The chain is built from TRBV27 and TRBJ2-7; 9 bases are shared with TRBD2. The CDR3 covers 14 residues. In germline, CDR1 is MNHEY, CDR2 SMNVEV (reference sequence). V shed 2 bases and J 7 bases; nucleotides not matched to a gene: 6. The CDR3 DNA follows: TGTGCCAGCAGTTTAAGGATAGCGGGAGTAGAGCAGTACTTC. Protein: CASSLRIAGVEQYF.

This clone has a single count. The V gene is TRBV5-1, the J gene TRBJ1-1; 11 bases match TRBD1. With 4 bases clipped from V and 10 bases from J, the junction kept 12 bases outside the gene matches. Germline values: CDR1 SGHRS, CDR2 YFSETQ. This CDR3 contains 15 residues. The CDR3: CASSPGTGGSGGAFF. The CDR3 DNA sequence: TGCGCCAGCAGCCCAGGGACAGGGGGATCCGGCGGAGCTTTCTTT. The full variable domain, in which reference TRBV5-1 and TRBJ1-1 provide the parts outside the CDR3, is KAGVTQTPRYLIKTRGQQVTLSCSPISGHRSVSWYQQTPGQGLQFLFEYFSETQRNKGNFPGRFSGRQFSNSRSEMNVSTLELGDSALYLCASSPGTGGSGGAFFGQGTRLTVV.

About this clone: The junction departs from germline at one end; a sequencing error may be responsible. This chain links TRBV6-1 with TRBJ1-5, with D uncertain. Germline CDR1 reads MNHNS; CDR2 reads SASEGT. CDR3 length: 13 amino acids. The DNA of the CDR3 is TGTGCCAGCAGTGAAAGTAGCGATCAGCCCCAGCATTTT. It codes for CASSESSDQPQHF.

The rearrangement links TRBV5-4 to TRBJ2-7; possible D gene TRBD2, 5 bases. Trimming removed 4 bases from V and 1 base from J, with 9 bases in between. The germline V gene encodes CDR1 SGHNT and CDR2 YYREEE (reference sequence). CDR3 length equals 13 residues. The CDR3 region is CASSQKRSYEQYF. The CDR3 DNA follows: TGTGCCAGCAGCCAAAAGCGGTCCTACGAGCAGTACTTC.

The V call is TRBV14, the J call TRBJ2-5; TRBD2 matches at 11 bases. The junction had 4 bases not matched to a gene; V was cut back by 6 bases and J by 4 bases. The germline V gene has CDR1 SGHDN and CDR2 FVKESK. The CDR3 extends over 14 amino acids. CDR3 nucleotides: TGTGCCAGCAGGGACGGACTAGCGGGAGAGACCCAGTACTTC. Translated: CASRDGLAGETQYF.

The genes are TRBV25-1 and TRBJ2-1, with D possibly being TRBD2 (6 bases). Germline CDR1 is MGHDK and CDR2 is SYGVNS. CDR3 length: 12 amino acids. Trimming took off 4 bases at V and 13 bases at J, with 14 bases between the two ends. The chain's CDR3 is CASSGPSGRQFF. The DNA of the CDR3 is TGTGCCAGCAGTGGCCCCAGCGGGCGACAGTTCTTC.

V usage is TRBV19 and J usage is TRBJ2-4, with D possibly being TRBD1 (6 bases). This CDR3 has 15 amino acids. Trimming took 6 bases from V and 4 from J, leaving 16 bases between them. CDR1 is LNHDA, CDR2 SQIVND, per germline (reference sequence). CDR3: CASRADSRYKNIQYF. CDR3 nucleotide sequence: TGTGCCAGTAGAGCGGACAGCCGCTATAAAAACATTCAGTACTTC.

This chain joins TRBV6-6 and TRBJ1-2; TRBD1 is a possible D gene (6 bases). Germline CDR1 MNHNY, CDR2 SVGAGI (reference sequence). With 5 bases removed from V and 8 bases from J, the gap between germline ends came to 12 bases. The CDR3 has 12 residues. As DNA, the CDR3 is TGTGCCAGCAGTACTACAGGGCCAGGCTACACCTTC. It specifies CASSTTGPGYTF.

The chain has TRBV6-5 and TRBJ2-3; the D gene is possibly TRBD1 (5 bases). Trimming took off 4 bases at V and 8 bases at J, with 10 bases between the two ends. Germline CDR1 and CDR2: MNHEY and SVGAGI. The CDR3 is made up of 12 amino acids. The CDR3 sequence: CASSSGIGTQYF. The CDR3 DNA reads TGTGCCAGCAGTTCAGGGATTGGTACGCAGTATTTT.

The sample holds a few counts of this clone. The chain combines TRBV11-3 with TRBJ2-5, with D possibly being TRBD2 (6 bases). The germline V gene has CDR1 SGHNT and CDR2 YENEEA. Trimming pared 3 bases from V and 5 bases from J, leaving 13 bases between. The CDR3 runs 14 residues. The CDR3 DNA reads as TGTGCCAGCAGCTTCCCCGGGAGAGAGGAGACCCAGTACTTC. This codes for CASSFPGREETQYF.

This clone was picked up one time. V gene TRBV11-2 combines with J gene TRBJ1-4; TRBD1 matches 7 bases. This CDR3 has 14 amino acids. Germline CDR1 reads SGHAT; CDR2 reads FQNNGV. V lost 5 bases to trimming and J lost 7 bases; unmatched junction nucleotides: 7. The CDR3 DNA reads TGTGCCAGCAGCGTCCAGGGGGTGGGTGAAAAACTGTTTTTT. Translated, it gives CASSVQGVGEKLFF.

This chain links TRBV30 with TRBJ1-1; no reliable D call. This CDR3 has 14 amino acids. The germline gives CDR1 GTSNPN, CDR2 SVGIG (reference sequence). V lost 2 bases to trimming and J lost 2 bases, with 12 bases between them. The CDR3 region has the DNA TGTGCCTGGAGTTCTCCGGGTCCCAACACTGAAGCTTTCTTT. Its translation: CAWSSPGPNTEAFF.

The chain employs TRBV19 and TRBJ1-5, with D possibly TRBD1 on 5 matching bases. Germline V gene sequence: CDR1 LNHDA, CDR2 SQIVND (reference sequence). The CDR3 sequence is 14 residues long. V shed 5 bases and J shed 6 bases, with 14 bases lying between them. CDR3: CASSGTTTGQPQHF. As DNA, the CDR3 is TGTGCCAGTAGTGGGACTACAACGGGTCAGCCCCAGCATTTT.

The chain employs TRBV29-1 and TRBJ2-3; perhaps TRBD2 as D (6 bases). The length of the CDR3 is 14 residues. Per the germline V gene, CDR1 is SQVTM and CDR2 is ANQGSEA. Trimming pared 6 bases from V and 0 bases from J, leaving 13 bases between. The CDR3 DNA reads TGCAGCGTCCACGGGACTTTTAGCACAGATACGCAGTATTTT. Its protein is CSVHGTFSTDTQYF.

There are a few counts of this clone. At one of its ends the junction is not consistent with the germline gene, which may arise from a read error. CDR3 sequence (DNA): TGTGCCAGCAGCGACTATGGGGAGACCCAATACTTC. Its translation is CASSDYGETQYF. This chain links TRBV2 with TRBJ2-5, with D possibly being TRBD2 (5 bases). The CDR3 is 12 amino acids. The germline gives CDR1 SNHLY, CDR2 FYNNEI.

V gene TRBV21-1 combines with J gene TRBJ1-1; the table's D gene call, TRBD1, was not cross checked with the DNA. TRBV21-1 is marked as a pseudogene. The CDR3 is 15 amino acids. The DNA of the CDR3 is TGTGCCAGCAGCAATAGGGGACAGGGGGCCGCTGAAGCTTTCTTT. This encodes CASSNRGQGAAEAFF.

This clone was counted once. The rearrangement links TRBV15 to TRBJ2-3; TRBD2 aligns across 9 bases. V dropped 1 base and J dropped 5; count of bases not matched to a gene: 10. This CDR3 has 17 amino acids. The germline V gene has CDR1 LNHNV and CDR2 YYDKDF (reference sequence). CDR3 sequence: CATSRVMGGRDGDTQYF. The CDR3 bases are TGTGCCACCAGCAGAGTGATGGGCGGGAGGGACGGAGATACGCAGTATTTT.

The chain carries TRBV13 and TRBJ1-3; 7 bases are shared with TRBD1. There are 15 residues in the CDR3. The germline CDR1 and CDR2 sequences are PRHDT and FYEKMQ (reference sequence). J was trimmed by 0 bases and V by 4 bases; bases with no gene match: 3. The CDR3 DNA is TGTGCCAGCAGCTCGACAGGGAGCTCTGGAAACACCATATATTTT. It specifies CASSSTGSSGNTIYF.